The clone carrying this T cell receptor beta chain has at least ten counts. From 400 to 450 ng of RNA, a library with molecular barcoded alpha/delta and beta/gamma adaptors was made. One entry per CDR3 protein, called by TCRdb with MiXCR from the reads. This table holds around 41,000 distinct CDR3 sequences, about 14% found once. Trimming pared 6 bases from V and 7 bases from J, leaving 4 bases between. The CDR3 covers 10 residues. CDR1 is SNHLY and CDR2 is FYNNEI in the germline V gene. These data come from a study of read filtering for tumor transcriptome and immune sequencing. Across the study: Mean patient age was approximately 66 years, range roughly 40 to 80; 17 male, about 15 female.

The gene calls are TRBV2 and TRBJ2-1; D uncertain. Sequenced material: a population of CD138-negative cells sorted from bone marrow. This TCR derives from a donor at least 40 years old with multiple myeloma. The CDR3 sequence: CASRGNEQFF. CDR3 in DNA: TGTGCCAGCAGGGGGAATGAGCAGTTCTTC. Full variable domain (remainder filled in from reference TRBV2 and TRBJ2-1): EPEVTQTPSHQVTQMGQEVILRCVPISNHLYFYWYRQILGQKVEFLVSFYNNEISEKSEIFDDQFSVERPDGSNFTLKIRSTKLEDSAMYFCASRGNEQFFGPGTRLTVL.